This T cell receptor (beta chain) was identified in a study of spatial heterogeneity in lung cancer. About the research overall: Matched bulk RNA-seq yielded a T cell transcriptional module score. Counts of TCR transcripts in tumor regions correlated strongly with that score.

The time point denotes: sample taken at primary tumor resection. Whole RNA obtained from tumor, nontumor lung or frozen PBMC underwent sequencing without sorting. Study conclusions and caveats: Sequencing reached an estimated coverage of tumor T cells that was only roughly 7% for alpha chains and approximately 12% for beta chains. Within tumors, counts of expanded alpha and beta TCRs tracked tumor mutation counts.

This CDR3 is 15 amino acids long. V shed 2 bases and J 4 bases; nucleotides not matched to a gene: 3. This clonotype was seen at least ten times. Its antigen is not identified. TCRdb re-analysed the 5' RACE reads in MiXCR, keeping a single row per CDR3 protein. The data contain roughly 5,300 distinct CDR3 sequences, under 8.5% of them singletons. The material was lung tumor tissue, obtained at surgery. The J gene is TRBJ2-1, the V gene TRBV12-3 or TRBV12-4; 9 nucleotides agree with TRBD2. The sequence was collected from a female donor with early-stage non-small cell lung cancer. CDR3 residues: CASSLSLAGYNEQFF. Written as DNA, the CDR3 is TGTGCCAGCAGTTTATCCCTAGCGGGATACAATGAGCAGTTCTTC.